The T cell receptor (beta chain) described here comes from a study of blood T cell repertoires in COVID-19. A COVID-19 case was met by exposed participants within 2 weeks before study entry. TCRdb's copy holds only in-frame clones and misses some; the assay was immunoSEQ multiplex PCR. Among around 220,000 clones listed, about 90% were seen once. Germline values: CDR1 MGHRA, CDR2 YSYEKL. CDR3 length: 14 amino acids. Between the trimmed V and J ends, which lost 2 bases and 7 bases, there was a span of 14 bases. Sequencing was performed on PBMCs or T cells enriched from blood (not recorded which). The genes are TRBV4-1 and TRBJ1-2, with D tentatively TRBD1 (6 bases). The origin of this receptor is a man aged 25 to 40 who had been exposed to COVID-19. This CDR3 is CASSQLGAGRGYTF. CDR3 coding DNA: TGCGCCAGCAGCCAACTGGGGGCGGGCCGTGGCTACACCTTC.